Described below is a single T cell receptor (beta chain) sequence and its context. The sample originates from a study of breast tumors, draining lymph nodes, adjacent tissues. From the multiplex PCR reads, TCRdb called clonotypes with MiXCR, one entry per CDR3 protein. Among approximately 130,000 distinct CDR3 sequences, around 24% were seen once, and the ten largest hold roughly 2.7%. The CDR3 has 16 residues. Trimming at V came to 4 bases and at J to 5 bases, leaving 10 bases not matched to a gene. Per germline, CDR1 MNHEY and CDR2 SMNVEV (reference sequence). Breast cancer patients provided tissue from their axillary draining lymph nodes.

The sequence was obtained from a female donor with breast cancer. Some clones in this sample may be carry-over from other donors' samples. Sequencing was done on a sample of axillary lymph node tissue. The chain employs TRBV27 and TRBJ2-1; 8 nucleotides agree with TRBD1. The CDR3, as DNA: TGTGCCAGCAGTTCAGCCGGGACAGGCTTCGACAATGAGCAGTTCTTC. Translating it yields CASSSAGTGFDNEQFF.